Below, 26 T cell receptor beta chains from the same sample are listed, as sequenced in a study of T cells after yellow fever vaccination. TCRdb redid the calling of the 5' RACE reads with MiXCR, one entry per CDR3 protein. The sample contains 250,000 to 400,000 distinct CDR3 sequences, approximately 4% of which appear only once. The sample in question was PBMCs, obtained 15 days after the yellow fever booster vaccination. The source is a man younger than 35 who received the YFV17D yellow fever vaccine.

This chain links TRBV19 with TRBJ1-2; TRBD1 is a possible D gene (5 bases). Germline-derived CDR1 and CDR2 are LNHDA and SQIVND (reference sequence). The CDR3 length is 15 residues. Trimming cost V 7 bases and J 2 bases, with 17 bases left between them. Here the CDR3 reads CASTYGQGKNYGYTF. As DNA, the CDR3 is TGTGCCAGTACGTATGGGCAGGGAAAGAACTATGGCTACACCTTC.

The chain joins TRBV7-2 to TRBJ1-1; no reliable D call. The V gene's germline CDR1 is SGHTA and CDR2 FQGNSA. V was cut by 1 base and J by 3 bases, with 6 bases left in between. This CDR3 spans 13 amino acids. Here the CDR3 reads CASSLVEYTEAFF. The DNA for the CDR3 is TGTGCCAGCAGCTTAGTGGAATACACTGAAGCTTTCTTT.

This clonotype was recorded at least ten times. V gene TRBV7-9 combines with J gene TRBJ1-1; the D is unclear. The CDR3 covers 12 residues. The V and J ends lost 5 bases and 4 bases respectively, with 8 bases between them. The germline gives CDR1 SEHNR, CDR2 FQNEAQ (reference sequence). CDR3 DNA: TGTGCCAGCAGCAGATGGACCACTGAAGCTTTCTTT. Amino acids: CASSRWTTEAFF.

Of note for this clonotype: This may be a read error: a much more frequent sequence differs by one nucleotide. The chain links TRBV5-1 to TRBJ1-1, with a tentative D call TRBD1 (5 bases). This CDR3 region has 14 residues. Germline V gene sequence: CDR1 SGHRS, CDR2 YFSETQ. CDR3 amino acids: CASSSRGENSEAFF. For the CDR3, the DNA is TGCGCCAGCAGCTCGAGAGGGGAGAACTCTGAAGCTTTCTTT.

This clonotype was counted many times. The genes are TRBV10-3 and TRBJ2-1; TRBD1 is a possible D gene (7 bases). Germline V gene sequence: CDR1 ENHRY, CDR2 SYGVKD. The CDR3 has 14 amino acids. Trimming pared 8 bases from V and 6 bases from J, leaving 17 bases between. The DNA for the CDR3 is TGTGCCATCGGGGGGTCGGACAGGCTCAATGAGCAGTTCTTC. It yields the protein CAIGGSDRLNEQFF.

This clonotype has only a few counts. V is TRBV7-2 and J is TRBJ2-7, with TRBD2 matching 15 bases. Germline V lookup: CDR1 SGHTA, CDR2 FQGNSA. Trimming took 0 bases from V and 4 from J; bases not matched to a gene: 7. This CDR3 region has 18 residues. CDR3 DNA sequence: TGTGCCAGCAGCTTAGCTCGGACTAGCGGGGGGGCCGGGTACGAGCAGTACTTC. It is translated as CASSLARTSGGAGYEQYF.

This clonotype occurred many times. This chain joins TRBV11-2 and TRBJ1-2, with D perhaps TRBD1 (5 bases). Germline CDR1 is SGHAT and CDR2 is FQNNGV. The CDR3 length is 16 residues. Trimming pared 2 bases from V and 5 bases from J, leaving 18 bases between. The CDR3 DNA is TGTGCCAGCAGCTTATATCGGGGGTTGGAGGTTTATGGCTACACCTTC. Translated, it gives CASSLYRGLEVYGYTF.

This clonotype was seen a handful of times. The chain has TRBV12-3 or TRBV12-4 and TRBJ1-3; tentatively, D is TRBD1 (5 bases). The CDR3 has 13 residues. V was shortened by 5 bases and J by 5 bases, with 10 bases between the two germline ends. CDR3 sequence: CASSTGLRNTIYF. DNA of the CDR3: TGTGCCAGCAGTACGGGACTTCGAAACACCATATATTTT.

This clonotype appeared a few times. The chain joins TRBV7-2 to TRBJ2-5; 8 nucleotides align to TRBD1. Per germline, CDR1 SGHTA and CDR2 FQGNSA. The length of the CDR3 is 13 residues. Trimming took 3 bases from V and 7 from J; bases not matched to a gene: 4. In DNA form, the CDR3 reads TGTGCCAGCAGCTTTAGACAGGGGAGGACCCAGTACTTC. Translation: CASSFRQGRTQYF.

DNA of the CDR3: TGTGCCACCAGTGATTTTGGGGGAACTAATGAAAAACTGTTTTTT. Translating gives CATSDFGGTNEKLFF. This sequence joins TRBV24-1 and TRBJ1-4, with a tentative D call TRBD1 (5 bases). V was shortened by 1 base and J by 1 base, with 6 bases between the two germline ends. Germline V gene sequence: CDR1 KGHDR, CDR2 SFDVKD. The CDR3 sequence is 15 residues long.

This clonotype was recorded many times. This chain links TRBV7-2 with TRBJ1-1; D possibly corresponds to TRBD1 (5 bases). This CDR3 region has 14 residues. Germline lookup yields CDR1 SGHTA and CDR2 FQGNSA. With 1 base removed from V and 4 bases from J, the gap between germline ends came to 10 bases. Here the CDR3 DNA reads TGTGCCAGCAGCTTAGTAGGGGCGGGCACTGAAGCTTTCTTT. Protein sequence: CASSLVGAGTEAFF.

This clonotype was observed at least ten times. This chain uses TRBV6-5 with TRBJ1-3; D possibly corresponds to TRBD1 (5 bases). CDR3 length: 17 amino acids. The ends were cut back, 1 base at V and 0 bases at J, with 13 bases in the middle. CDR1 and CDR2 (germline): MNHEY, SVGAGI. CDR3 bases: TGTGCCAGCAGTTACTTAACAGGACCAAGCTCTGGAAACACCATATATTTT. It translates to CASSYLTGPSSGNTIYF.

This clonotype was counted at least ten times. V is TRBV5-6 and J is TRBJ2-5, with D maybe TRBD1 (5 bases). Per the germline V gene, CDR1 is SGHDT and CDR2 is YYEEEE. The CDR3 runs 14 residues. The V gene lost 5 bases and the J gene lost 1 base, with 12 bases spanning the gap. CDR3 sequence: CASSLGQLQETQYF. CDR3 DNA: TGTGCCAGCAGTTTAGGACAACTCCAAGAGACCCAGTACTTC.

This clonotype was observed many times. The rearrangement joins TRBV15 to TRBJ2-2; 10 positions match TRBD2. The CDR3 covers 15 residues. V was clipped by 4 bases and J by 5 bases; unmatched bases: 4. Germline assignment: CDR1 LNHNV and CDR2 YYDKDF (reference sequence). CDR3 bases: TGTGCCACCAGCAACCAACTAGCGGGGACCGGGGAGCTGTTTTTT. Amino acid sequence: CATSNQLAGTGELFF.

This clonotype was seen many times. The chain links TRBV7-2 to TRBJ1-6, with D possibly matching TRBD1 (5 bases). V dropped 4 bases and J dropped 9 bases, with 10 bases sitting between them. The CDR3 runs 13 residues. CDR1 SGHTA and CDR2 FQGNSA come from the germline V gene. The CDR3 sequence is CASSSPGGSPLHF. CDR3 DNA: TGTGCCAGCAGCTCGCCTGGGGGTTCACCCCTCCACTTT.

The CDR3 bases are TGCGCCAGCAGCAAAGACGGGCCCAAGGAAGGAAACACCATATATTTT. This gives the protein CASSKDGPKEGNTIYF. V is TRBV5-1 and J is TRBJ1-3; D is ambiguous. V was clipped by 4 bases and J by 4 bases, with 18 bases between them. The CDR3 has 16 amino acids. The germline V gene encodes CDR1 SGHRS and CDR2 YFSETQ.

The gene calls are TRBV6-6 and TRBJ2-4; possible D gene TRBD1, 5 bases. CDR3 length equals 12 residues. Germline V lookup: CDR1 MNHNY, CDR2 SVGAGI (reference sequence). The V and J ends lost 1 base and 7 bases respectively, with 5 bases between them. The CDR3 DNA reads TGTGCCAGCAGTTACTGGGGCAACATTCAGTACTTC. Residues: CASSYWGNIQYF.

This clonotype was recorded at least ten times. V usage is TRBV5-4 and J usage is TRBJ2-7; TRBD2 agrees at 10 bases. The germline gives CDR1 SGHNT, CDR2 YYREEE (reference sequence). V trimming: 4 bases; J trimming: 3 bases; junction bases outside the gene matches: 7. The CDR3 is 15 residues long. Written as DNA, the CDR3 is TGTGCCAGCAGCCAACATAGCGGGGGGATCTACGAGCAGTACTTC. Its translation is CASSQHSGGIYEQYF.

The rearrangement uses TRBV18 and TRBJ2-5, with a weak D call TRBD1 (6 bases). The V gene lost 1 base and the J gene lost 2 bases, with 17 bases spanning the gap. Germline lookup yields CDR1 KGHSH and CDR2 LQKENI. CDR3 length: 17 amino acids. CDR3 coding DNA: TGTGCCAGCTCACCACAGGGGGACCCACCACCTCAAGAGACCCAGTACTTC. Translating gives CASSPQGDPPPQETQYF. Filled out from reference TRBV18 and TRBJ2-5, the complete variable domain reads NAGVMQNPRHLVRRRGQEARLRCSPMKGHSHVYWYRQLPEEGLKFMVYLQKENIIDESGMPKERFSAEFPKEGPSILRIQQVVRGDSAAYFCASSPQGDPPPQETQYFGPGTRLLVL.

In this sample, this clonotype turned up many times. The chain recombines TRBV10-2 with TRBJ2-3; TRBD1 might be the D (5 bases). Per the germline V gene, CDR1 is WSHSY and CDR2 is SAAADI. The CDR3 runs 14 residues. V gave up 0 bases and J gave up 4 bases, with 8 bases separating them. This chain's CDR3 is CASSESGQSDTQYF. CDR3 nucleotides: TGCGCCAGCAGTGAGTCTGGACAATCAGATACGCAGTATTTT.

This clonotype was seen ten or more times. The rearrangement links TRBV10-3 to TRBJ2-3, with TRBD2 identical over 7 bases. This CDR3 comprises 11 residues. Germline trimming cut 8 bases from V and 4 bases from J; bases unmatched to any gene: 0. Germline V gene sequence: CDR1 ENHRY, CDR2 SYGVKD. CDR3 loop: CAIGGADTQYF. CDR3 DNA sequence: TGTGCCATCGGGGGGGCAGATACGCAGTATTTT.

This clonotype has only a few counts. This chain connects TRBV2 to TRBJ1-4, with TRBD1 identical over 9 bases. The CDR3 runs 13 residues. Germline values: CDR1 SNHLY, CDR2 FYNNEI. V was pared by 7 bases and J by 4 bases, with 1 base of the junction left unmatched. DNA of the CDR3: TGTGCCAGCAAGGGACAGGGTAATGAAAAACTGTTTTTT. Translated: CASKGQGNEKLFF. Full variable domain (outside the CDR3, taken from reference TRBV2 and TRBJ1-4): EPEVTQTPSHQVTQMGQEVILRCVPISNHLYFYWYRQILGQKVEFLVSFYNNEISEKSEIFDDQFSVERPDGSNFTLKIRSTKLEDSAMYFCASKGQGNEKLFFGSGTQLSVL.

The CDR3 loop reads CASSPVGAEYNEQFF. For the CDR3, the DNA is TGTGCCAGCAGCCCGGTGGGGGCCGAGTACAATGAGCAGTTCTTC. The rearrangement links TRBV9 to TRBJ2-1, with D possibly TRBD1 on 6 matching bases. The CDR3 runs 15 residues. Trimming cost V 4 bases and J 4 bases, with 15 bases left between them. Germline values: CDR1 SGDLS, CDR2 YYNGEE.

In its sample, this clonotype was seen a few times. V is TRBV10-2 and J is TRBJ1-1, with 11 positions matching TRBD1. This CDR3 has 15 residues. Germline assignment: CDR1 WSHSY and CDR2 SAAADI. V was pared by 4 bases and J by 3 bases, with 4 bases of the junction left unmatched. This chain's CDR3 is CASSGPGQGDTEAFF. CDR3 DNA: TGCGCCAGCAGTGGACCGGGACAGGGGGACACTGAAGCTTTCTTT.

V gene TRBV7-9 combines with J gene TRBJ1-6; a weak D match, TRBD1 (5 bases). V dropped 8 bases and J dropped 6 bases, with 11 bases sitting between them. Germline assignment: CDR1 SEHNR and CDR2 FQNEAQ (reference sequence). This CDR3 has 13 residues. The CDR3 spells CASRGGSNSPLHF. CDR3 nucleotides: TGTGCCAGCCGGGGGGGGAGTAATTCACCCCTCCACTTT.

This clonotype was counted between two and nine times. The chain employs TRBV11-2 and TRBJ2-3; D tentatively reads TRBD1 or TRBD2 (5 bases each). CDR1 is SGHAT, CDR2 FQNNGV, per germline. The length of the CDR3 is 16 residues. V shed 3 bases and J shed 1 base, with 14 bases lying between them. CDR3 coding DNA: TGTGCCAGCAGCTTTTTTGGGGACCGAGGCACAGATACGCAGTATTTT. This translates into CASSFFGDRGTDTQYF.